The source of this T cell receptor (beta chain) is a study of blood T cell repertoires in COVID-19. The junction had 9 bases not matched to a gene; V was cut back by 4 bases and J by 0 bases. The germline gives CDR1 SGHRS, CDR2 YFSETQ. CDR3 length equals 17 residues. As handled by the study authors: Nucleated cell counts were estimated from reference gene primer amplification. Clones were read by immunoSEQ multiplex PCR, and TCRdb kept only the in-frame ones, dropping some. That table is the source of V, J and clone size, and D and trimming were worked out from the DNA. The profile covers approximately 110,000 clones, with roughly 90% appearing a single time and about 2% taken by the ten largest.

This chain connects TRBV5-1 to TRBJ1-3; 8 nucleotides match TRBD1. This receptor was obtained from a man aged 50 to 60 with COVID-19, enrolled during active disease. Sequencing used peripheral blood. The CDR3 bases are TGCGCCAGCAGCGGGGGACAGGCTCCTTACTCTGGAAACACCATATATTTT. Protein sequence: CASSGGQAPYSGNTIYF.